These 3 T cell receptor beta chains came from one sample sequenced in a study of regulatory T cells in long-lasting Graves disease. Time point meaning: newly diagnosed GD, antithyroid drugs for less than 3 months. Researchers made the TCR library from RNA that was extracted from PBMCs. CDR3-region Arm-PCR and iRepertoire HTBI primers produced the TCR beta libraries. TCRdb processed the multiplex PCR reads anew with MiXCR; each CDR3 protein has one entry. The table lists around 400,000 distinct CDR3 sequences, roughly 15% of them singletons. This sample also belongs to another study, concerning T cells in Graves' hyperthyroidism and ophthalmopathy.

Sequencing was performed on peripheral blood mononuclear cells (PBMCs), taken at new diagnosis, from a patient treated with antithyroid drugs. Receptors were obtained from a woman aged 40 to 49 with Graves disease.

The table lists this clonotype with many counts. V and J are TRBV2 and TRBJ2-7; 7 nucleotides line up with TRBD2. J lost 1 base, V lost 2 bases, and 11 bases had no gene match. CDR1 and CDR2 from the germline V gene are SNHLY and FYNNEI. The CDR3 has 17 amino acids. The CDR3 DNA follows: TGTGCCAGCAGTGAACCTAGCGATAAGCGGGGATCCTACGAGCAGTACTTC. This gives the protein CASSEPSDKRGSYEQYF.

This clonotype showed up many times. The rearrangement uses TRBV6-1 and TRBJ2-5; 9 nucleotides match TRBD1. CDR3 length equals 16 residues. Trimming removed 5 bases from V and 5 bases from J; junction bases left unmatched: 12. Per germline, CDR1 MNHNS and CDR2 SASEGT. The CDR3 here is CASSQDRGFGGETQYF. CDR3 DNA sequence: TGTGCCAGCAGTCAGGACAGGGGTTTCGGTGGGGAGACCCAGTACTTC.

This clonotype was seen at least ten times. The gene calls are TRBV30 and TRBJ2-5, with 9 bases fitting TRBD2. CDR3 length equals 14 residues. V lost 4 bases, J lost 4 bases, and 7 bases stayed unmatched. Germline V lookup: CDR1 GTSNPN, CDR2 SVGIG (reference sequence). This CDR3 reads CAWILAGTRETQYF. CDR3 DNA: TGTGCCTGGATTCTAGCGGGGACCCGAGAGACCCAGTACTTC.